These 17 T cell receptor beta chains were all obtained from the same sample, sequenced in a study of radiation and T cells in renal cell carcinoma. Time point defined: blood 4 weeks post-SBRT, at nephrectomy. Treatment given: 15 Gy SBRT to primary tumor, nephrectomy 4 weeks later. Some clones are missing from TCRdb's copy, which holds only in-frame ones; the method was immunoSEQ multiplex PCR. The table shows fewer than 200,000 clones, with about 87% occurring only once. Here the sequenced sample was blood, taken from a patient whose treatment included radiotherapy and nephrectomy. The receptors here all came from a woman aged 45-65 years with renal cell carcinoma.

The CDR3 protein is CASSLGLPGQSTYEQYF. The DNA of the CDR3 is TGTGCCAGCAGCTTAGGACTTCCGGGACAGAGTACTTACGAGCAGTACTTC. This sequence joins TRBV7-2 and TRBJ2-7; the match to TRBD1 covers 7 bases. Germline CDR1 SGHTA, CDR2 FQGNSA. CDR3 length: 17 amino acids. V shed 1 base, J shed 4 bases, and the junction held 13 bases outside the gene matches.

This clone was seen once. The V gene is TRBV4-1, the J gene TRBJ2-5, with D possibly TRBD2 on 5 matching bases. The CDR3 has 15 amino acids. Germline CDR1 is MGHRA and CDR2 is YSYEKL. V was trimmed by 2 bases and J by 1 base, leaving 11 bases between them. CDR3 amino acids: CASSQPGGSQETQYF. DNA of the CDR3: TGCGCCAGCAGCCAACCTGGAGGTAGCCAAGAGACCCAGTACTTC.

Concerning this clone itself: This sample includes further DNA sequences coding for the same CDR3. The chain combines TRBV5-1 with TRBJ1-1, with D unresolved. V gave up 0 bases and J gave up 1 base, with 7 bases separating them. The CDR3 contains 14 residues. Looked up from germline, CDR1 is SGHRS and CDR2 is YFSETQ. Here the CDR3 DNA reads TGCGCCAGCAGCTTGGGGCAGGAGAACACTGAAGCTTTCTTT. This translates into CASSLGQENTEAFF.

The chain couples TRBV18 to TRBJ2-7, with unresolved D. Germline V gene sequence: CDR1 KGHSH, CDR2 LQKENI. This CDR3 comprises 13 residues. The germline V and J ends were trimmed by 2 bases and 2 bases, with 7 bases remaining between them. CDR3 loop: CASSPIEAYEQYF. The CDR3 nucleotides are TGTGCCAGCTCACCAATCGAAGCCTACGAGCAGTACTTC. Together with reference TRBV18 and TRBJ2-7, the CDR3 gives the full variable domain: NAGVMQNPRHLVRRRGQEARLRCSPMKGHSHVYWYRQLPEEGLKFMVYLQKENIIDESGMPKERFSAEFPKEGPSILRIQQVVRGDSAAYFCASSPIEAYEQYFGPGTRLTVT.

The genes are TRBV2 and TRBJ2-3; 11 bases are a match to TRBD2. V lost 6 bases, J lost 0 bases, and 5 bases stayed unmatched. This CDR3 is built from 16 residues. Germline V gives CDR1 SNHLY, CDR2 FYNNEI. The chain's CDR3 is CASRAGLAVSTDTQYF. The CDR3 region has the DNA TGTGCCAGCAGGGCGGGACTAGCGGTTAGCACAGATACGCAGTATTTT. The whole variable domain, filled in from reference TRBV2 and TRBJ2-3, reads EPEVTQTPSHQVTQMGQEVILRCVPISNHLYFYWYRQILGQKVEFLVSFYNNEISEKSEIFDDQFSVERPDGSNFTLKIRSTKLEDSAMYFCASRAGLAVSTDTQYFGPGTRLTVL.

This clone was detected only a few times. The chain combines TRBV29-1 with TRBJ2-5; 7 nucleotides agree with TRBD2. Losses at the gene ends were 3 bases for V and 4 bases for J; bases not matched to a gene: 5. The CDR3 totals 13 residues. Germline V gene sequence: CDR1 SQVTM, CDR2 ANQGSEA. The CDR3 coding sequence is TGCAGCGTTGATGGACTAGAAGGAGAGACCCAGTACTTC. This gives the protein CSVDGLEGETQYF. Full variable domain (remainder filled in from reference TRBV29-1 and TRBJ2-5): SAVISQKPSRDICQRGTSLTIQCQVDSQVTMMFWYRQQPGQSLTLIATANQGSEATYESGFVIDKFPISRPNLTFSTLTVSNMSPEDSSIYLCSVDGLEGETQYFGPGTRLLVL.

The genes are TRBV5-1 and TRBJ2-3, with 13 bases lining up with TRBD2. The CDR3 runs 14 residues. Germline CDR1 is SGHRS and CDR2 is YFSETQ. Unmatched junction bases numbered 11, after V lost 4 bases and J lost 15 bases. CDR3 region: CASSGPSGTSGEYF. CDR3 coding DNA: TGCGCCAGCAGCGGACCTTCCGGGACTAGCGGGGAATATTTT.

The rearrangement links TRBV2 to TRBJ1-6; 8 nucleotides align to TRBD1. This CDR3 spans 17 amino acids. V shed 6 bases, J shed 7 bases, and the junction held 14 bases outside the gene matches. Germline V gene data show CDR1 as SNHLY and CDR2 as FYNNEI. The CDR3 loop reads CASRGRTGPGSNSPLHF. Written as DNA, the CDR3 is TGTGCCAGCAGGGGAAGGACAGGGCCTGGAAGCAATTCACCCCTCCACTTT.

The chain joins TRBV5-1 to TRBJ1-2; D is perhaps TRBD1 (6 bases). Germline V lookup: CDR1 SGHRS, CDR2 YFSETQ. V was cut by 1 base and J by 4 bases, with 11 bases left in between. The length of the CDR3 is 14 residues. The DNA for the CDR3 is TGCGCCAGCAGCTTGTCAGGGGAAGGCTATGGCTACACCTTC. It translates to CASSLSGEGYGYTF.

V usage is TRBV12-5 and J usage is TRBJ1-4; tentatively, D is TRBD1 (5 bases). The germline V gene encodes CDR1 LGHNT and CDR2 FRNRAP. The CDR3 loop spans 14 amino acids. Trimming shortened V by 1 base and J by 5 bases, and 8 bases separated the two germline ends. In DNA form, the CDR3 reads TGTGCTAGTGGTTTGGCGGGGACCAATGAAAAACTGTTTTTT. Encoded protein: CASGLAGTNEKLFF.

The chain recombines TRBV6-5 with TRBJ2-1; D remains ambiguous. Germline V CDR1 and CDR2: MNHEY, SVGAGI. The length of the CDR3 is 15 residues. Trimming left V 5 bases short and J 6 bases short, with 17 bases between. The CDR3 region is CASSPDSDWGNEQFF. The CDR3 DNA reads as TGTGCCAGCAGTCCCGATTCTGACTGGGGCAATGAGCAGTTCTTC.

V usage is TRBV6-6 and J usage is TRBJ2-7, with D possibly being TRBD1 (6 bases). The CDR3 is made up of 15 amino acids. Trimming shortened V by 5 bases and J by 3 bases, and 17 bases separated the two germline ends. Germline CDR1 is MNHNY and CDR2 is SVGAGI (reference sequence). For the CDR3, the DNA is TGTGCCAGCAGTGGTTCAGGGGCTGATATCTACGAGCAGTACTTC. Protein product: CASSGSGADIYEQYF.

The chain has TRBV6-1 and TRBJ2-1; D gene unclear. The CDR3 loop spans 12 amino acids. V lost 6 bases and J lost 4, with 7 bases in between. Germline V gene lookup returns CDR1 MNHNS and CDR2 SASEGT. The CDR3 sequence: CASRRNYNEQFF. The CDR3, as DNA: TGTGCCAGCAGACGAAATTACAATGAGCAGTTCTTC.

The J gene is TRBJ1-4, the V gene TRBV27; the match to TRBD1 covers 10 bases. There are 14 residues in the CDR3. With V trimmed by 4 bases and J by 8 bases, 4 bases remained unmatched. Germline CDR1 and CDR2: MNHEY and SMNVEV (reference sequence). In DNA, the CDR3 is TGTGCCAGCAGTTCGGGACAGGGGAGCGAAAAACTGTTTTTT. This encodes CASSSGQGSEKLFF.

The gene calls are TRBV5-3 and TRBJ2-5; D gene uncertain. TRBV5-3 is given ORF status, its function remaining uncertain. The V end was cut by 5 bases, the J end by 2 bases, with 19 bases between. The CDR3 consists of 16 residues. This CDR3 reads CARRYRPFPPQETQYF. DNA for the CDR3: TGTGCCAGAAGATACCGGCCCTTCCCGCCTCAAGAGACCCAGTACTTC.

The chain recombines TRBV2 with TRBJ1-2; TRBD1 matches at 11 bases. CDR1 is SNHLY, CDR2 FYNNEI, per germline. This CDR3 is built from 17 residues. The V gene end was trimmed by 2 bases and the J gene end by 4 bases; junction bases not matched to a gene: 9. Here the CDR3 DNA reads TGTGCCAGCAGTGAATCATGGGACAGGGGGTTCGGCTATGGCTACACCTTC. It encodes CASSESWDRGFGYGYTF. The variable domain in full, with the rest retrieved from reference TRBV2 and TRBJ1-2, is EPEVTQTPSHQVTQMGQEVILRCVPISNHLYFYWYRQILGQKVEFLVSFYNNEISEKSEIFDDQFSVERPDGSNFTLKIRSTKLEDSAMYFCASSESWDRGFGYGYTFGSGTRLTVV.

V usage is TRBV5-4 and J usage is TRBJ1-1; D is ambiguous. V was clipped by 0 bases and J by 6 bases, with 9 bases between them. The CDR3 extends over 13 amino acids. The germline gives CDR1 SGHNT, CDR2 YYREEE (reference sequence). The CDR3 DNA is TGTGCCAGCAGCTTGGAGGTAGCGGCTGAAGCTTTCTTT. As protein: CASSLEVAAEAFF.